A selection of T cell receptor beta chains follows, all from one sample in a study of blood T cell repertoires in COVID-19. Here immunoSEQ multiplex PCR was the method, and the copy in TCRdb shows in-frame clones only, minus some. The sample holds around 200,000 clones, about 86% seen once. Sequencing input: peripheral blood. The receptors stem from a man aged 25-45 years with active or convalescent COVID-19. CDR3s include the opening cysteine and the closing phenylalanine or tryptophan.

v_gene	j_gene	CDR3aa
TRBV5-5	TRBJ1-2	CASSRSRDRGGYGYTF
TRBV19	TRBJ2-1	CASSIDGRGARRREQFF
TRBV30	TRBJ1-1	CAWSRGGPEAFF
TRBV5-5	TRBJ2-1	CASSTWTALTEQFF
TRBV30	TRBJ1-3	CALGQGHGNTIYF
TRBV4-1	TRBJ2-2	CASSQWAPSGTNTGELFF
TRBV6-5	TRBJ1-5	CASKEAGQPQHF
TRBV3-1/TRBV3-2	TRBJ1-1	CASSQLGLILTNTEAFF
TRBV7-9	TRBJ1-1	CASGRLDRRAFF
TRBV6-5	TRBJ1-2	CASSPSGADYGYTF
TRBV27	TRBJ1-3	CASGKQGAGGNTIYF
TRBV4-1	TRBJ2-6	CASSQVAGANVLTF
TRBV30	TRBJ2-7	CAYAGTPGAYEQYF
TRBV4-1	TRBJ1-1	CASSQEQDRNRGEAFF
TRBV5-5	TRBJ1-6	CASSSGPQGSYSPLHF
TRBV24-1	TRBJ2-1	CATSPSGSSYNEQFF
TRBV5-6	TRBJ1-1	CASSLGGSGTEAFF
TRBV30	TRBJ1-3	CAWRRALSGNTIYF
TRBV2	TRBJ1-5	CASTHRGVQPQHF
TRBV2	TRBJ1-1	CASSEALGGTEAFF